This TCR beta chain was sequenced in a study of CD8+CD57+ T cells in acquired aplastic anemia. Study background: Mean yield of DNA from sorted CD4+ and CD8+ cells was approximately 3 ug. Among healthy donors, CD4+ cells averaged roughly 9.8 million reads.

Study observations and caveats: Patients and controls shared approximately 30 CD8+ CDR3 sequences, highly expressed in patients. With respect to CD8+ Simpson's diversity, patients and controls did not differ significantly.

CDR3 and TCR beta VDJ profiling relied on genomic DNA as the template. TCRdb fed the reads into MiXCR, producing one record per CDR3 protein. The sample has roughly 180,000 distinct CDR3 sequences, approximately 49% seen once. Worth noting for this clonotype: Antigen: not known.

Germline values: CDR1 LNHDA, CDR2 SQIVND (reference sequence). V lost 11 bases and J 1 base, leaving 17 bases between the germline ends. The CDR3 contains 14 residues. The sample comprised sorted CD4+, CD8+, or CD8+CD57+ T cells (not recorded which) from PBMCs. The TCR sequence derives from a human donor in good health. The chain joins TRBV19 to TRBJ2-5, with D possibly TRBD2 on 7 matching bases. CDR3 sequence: CAWSVRGAQETQYF. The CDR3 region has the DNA TGTGCCTGGAGTGTACGGGGGGCCCAAGAGACCCAGTACTTC.